These 2 T cell receptor beta chains originate from one sample sequenced in a study of blood T cells in healthy people across ages. A second PCR of 7 to 11 cycles used a sample-barcoded 5' primer and a J-beta primer mix. TCRdb re-analysed the 5' RACE reads in MiXCR, keeping a single row per CDR3 protein. The data hold 650,000 to 1,000,000 distinct CDR3 sequences, with around 45% observed a single time. Sequencing input: blood. Receptors were obtained from a man older than 75 in good health.

The table lists this clonotype with a few counts. The chain uses TRBV7-2 and TRBJ1-1, with 11 bases fitting TRBD1. This CDR3 is built from 15 residues. The germline CDR1 and CDR2 sequences are SGHTA and FQGNSA. Germline trimming cut 5 bases from V and 4 bases from J; bases unmatched to any gene: 6. The DNA of the CDR3 is TGTGCCAGCAGCCTGGGAGGGACAGGGGGCACTGAAGCTTTCTTT. Translating gives CASSLGGTGGTEAFF. The full variable domain, in which reference TRBV7-2 and TRBJ1-1 provide the parts outside the CDR3, is GAGVSQSPSNKVTEKGKDVELRCDPISGHTALYWYRQSLGQGLEFLIYFQGNSAPDKSGLPSDRFSAERTGGSVSTLTIQRTQQEDSAVYLCASSLGGTGGTEAFFGQGTRLTVV.

This clonotype was counted a single time. The chain is built from TRBV24-1 and TRBJ2-1; 7 nucleotides line up with TRBD2. The J segment lost 6 bases and the V segment lost 5 bases, leaving 9 bases of the junction unmatched. This CDR3 contains 15 residues. CDR1 is KGHDR and CDR2 is SFDVKD in the germline V gene. The chain's CDR3 is CATSAALAVGNEQFF. The CDR3 coding sequence is TGTGCCACCAGTGCGGCCCTAGCGGTGGGCAATGAGCAGTTCTTC.